This T cell receptor beta chain is from a study of long-term antiretroviral therapy in people with HIV. At the survey level, the v3.0 immunoSEQ assay was run. Using immunoSEQ multiplex PCR, the repertoire was profiled, and TCRdb retains in-frame clones only, with some absent. The sample holds 20,000 to 30,000 clones, about nine tenths seen once. Regarding the study as a whole: Clonal expansions arising prior to ART prevailed in the repertoire at every time point.

This clone occurred once. Its antigen remains unidentified. J was trimmed by 0 bases and V by 7 bases; bases with no gene match: 3. The germline gives CDR1 MNHNS, CDR2 SASEGT. This CDR3 region has 14 residues. The rearrangement joins TRBV6-1 to TRBJ1-5, with TRBD1 matching over 7 bases. The TCR comes from a man aged 50 to 60 with HIV. Sample: unsorted PBMCs, taken 1.8 years before starting antiretroviral therapy. CDR3 bases: TGTGCCAGCACCTCAGGGGGTAGCAATCAGCCCCAGCATTTT. This codes for CASTSGGSNQPQHF.